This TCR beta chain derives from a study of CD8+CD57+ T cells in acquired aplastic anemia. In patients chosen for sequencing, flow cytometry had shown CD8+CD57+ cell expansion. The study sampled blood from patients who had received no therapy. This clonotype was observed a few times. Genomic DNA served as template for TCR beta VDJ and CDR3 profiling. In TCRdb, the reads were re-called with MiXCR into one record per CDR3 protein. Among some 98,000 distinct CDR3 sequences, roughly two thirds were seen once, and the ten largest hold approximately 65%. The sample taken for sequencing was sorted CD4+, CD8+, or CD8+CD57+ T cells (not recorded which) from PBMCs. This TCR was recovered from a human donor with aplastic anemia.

The CDR3 reads CASRYGNEQYF. In DNA form, the CDR3 reads TGTGCCAGCAGGTATGGGAACGAGCAGTACTTC. The chain couples TRBV12-3 or TRBV12-4 to TRBJ2-7; D is unclear. The CDR3 totals 11 residues. The germline V and J ends were trimmed by 6 bases and 5 bases, with 8 bases remaining between them.